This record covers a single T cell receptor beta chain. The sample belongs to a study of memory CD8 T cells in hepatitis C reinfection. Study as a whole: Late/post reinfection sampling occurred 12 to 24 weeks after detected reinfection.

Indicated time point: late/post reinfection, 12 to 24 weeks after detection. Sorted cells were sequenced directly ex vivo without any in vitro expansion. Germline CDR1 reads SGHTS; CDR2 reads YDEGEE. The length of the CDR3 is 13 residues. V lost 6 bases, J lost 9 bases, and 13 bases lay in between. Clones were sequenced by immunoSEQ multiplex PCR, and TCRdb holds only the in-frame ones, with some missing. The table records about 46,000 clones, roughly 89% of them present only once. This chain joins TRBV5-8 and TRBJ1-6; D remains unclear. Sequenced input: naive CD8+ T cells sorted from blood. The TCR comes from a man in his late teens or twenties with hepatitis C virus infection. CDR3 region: CASTPLAFSPLHF. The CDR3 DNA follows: TGTGCCAGCACCCCCCTGGCCTTTTCACCCCTCCACTTT.